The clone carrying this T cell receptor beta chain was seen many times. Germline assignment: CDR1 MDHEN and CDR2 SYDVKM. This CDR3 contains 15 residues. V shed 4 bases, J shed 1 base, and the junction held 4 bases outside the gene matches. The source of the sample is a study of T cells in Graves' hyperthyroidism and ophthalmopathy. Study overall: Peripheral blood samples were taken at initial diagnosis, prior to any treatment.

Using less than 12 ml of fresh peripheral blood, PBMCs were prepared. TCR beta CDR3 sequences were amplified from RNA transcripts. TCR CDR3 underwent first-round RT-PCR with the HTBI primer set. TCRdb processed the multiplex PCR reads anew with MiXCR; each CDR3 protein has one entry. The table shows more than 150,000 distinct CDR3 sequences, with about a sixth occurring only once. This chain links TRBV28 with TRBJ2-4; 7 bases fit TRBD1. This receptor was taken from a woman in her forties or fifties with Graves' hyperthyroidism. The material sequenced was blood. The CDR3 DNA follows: TGTGCCAGCAGTTCCACGGGACAGGCCAAAAACATTCAGTACTTC. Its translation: CASSSTGQAKNIQYF.